These 10 T cell receptor beta chains came from one sample sequenced in a study of blood T cell repertoires in COVID-19. Profiled with immunoSEQ multiplex PCR; TCRdb holds only in-frame clones, not every one. The repertoire holds approximately 170,000 clones, 86% seen once, with under 4.5% in the top ten. The sample consisted of peripheral blood. These receptors originate from a woman aged 70-85 years with acute or convalescent COVID-19.

The V call is TRBV19, the J call TRBJ2-2; weak D call: TRBD2 (6 bases). This CDR3 is 16 amino acids long. Germline V gene lookup returns CDR1 LNHDA and CDR2 SQIVND (reference sequence). V was pared by 7 bases and J by 3 bases, with 18 bases between. The CDR3 sequence is CASTPVGGIDTGELFF. In DNA form, the CDR3 reads TGTGCCAGTACCCCCGTGGGCGGGATTGACACCGGGGAGCTGTTTTTT.

This clone was seen only a few times. DNA for the CDR3: TGTGCCAGCAGCCCCGGGAGGCCGAGCTCCTATAATTCACCCCTCCACTTT. The encoded protein is CASSPGRPSSYNSPLHF. The chain carries TRBV7-9 and TRBJ1-6; no firm D call. The germline V gene has CDR1 SEHNR and CDR2 FQNEAQ (reference sequence). This CDR3 has 17 residues. Trimming stripped 5 bases from V and 0 bases from J, with 14 bases between. Full variable domain (remainder filled in from reference TRBV7-9 and TRBJ1-6): DTGVSQNPRHKITKRGQNVTFRCDPISEHNRLYWYRQTLGQGPEFLTYFQNEAQLEKSRLLSDRFSAERPKGSFSTLEIQRTEQGDSAMYLCASSPGRPSSYNSPLHFGNGTRLTVT.

This clone showed up just once. The chain carries TRBV7-9 and TRBJ2-1; possibly TRBD2 for D (5 bases). The CDR3 consists of 14 residues. Per the germline V gene, CDR1 is SEHNR and CDR2 is FQNEAQ (reference sequence). The V end lost 3 bases, the J end lost 6 bases, and 12 bases lay between the germline ends. CDR3 in DNA: TGTGCCAGCAGCTTCGGACTCAGTGGCAATGAGCAGTTCTTC. This gives the protein CASSFGLSGNEQFF.

This chain uses TRBV2 with TRBJ1-2; tentatively, D is TRBD1 (6 bases). This CDR3 spans 11 amino acids. The germline V gene has CDR1 SNHLY and CDR2 FYNNEI. V lost 10 bases and J 7 bases, leaving 13 bases between the germline ends. The CDR3 bases are TGTGCCACTACACAGGGACCTGGCTACACCTTC. The encoded protein is CATTQGPGYTF.

The gene calls are TRBV5-1 and TRBJ2-7, with a weak D call TRBD1 (5 bases). The ends were cut back, 5 bases at V and 3 bases at J, with 21 bases in the middle. The CDR3 is 16 residues long. Germline CDR1 and CDR2: SGHRS and YFSETQ. The CDR3 nucleotides read TGCGCCAGCAGGGGGTTAAACCTCGGACAAAACTACGAGCAGTACTTC. Its translation: CASRGLNLGQNYEQYF.

CDR3 coding DNA: TGTGCCAGCAGCTTAGCGCCGGGGGTATGGCGAGAAGAGACCCAGTACTTC. Its protein product is CASSLAPGVWREETQYF. The rearrangement joins TRBV7-2 to TRBJ2-5; a possible D gene is TRBD2 (6 bases). CDR1 SGHTA and CDR2 FQGNSA come from the germline V gene. V shed 0 bases and J shed 3 bases, with 17 bases lying between them. The CDR3 loop spans 17 amino acids.

The rearrangement joins TRBV7-9 to TRBJ1-1; 9 bases are a match to TRBD1. Germline V gene sequence: CDR1 SEHNR, CDR2 FQNEAQ (reference sequence). Trimming took 5 bases from V and 6 from J; bases not matched to a gene: 4. CDR3 length equals 13 residues. CDR3 sequence (DNA): TGTGCCAGCAGCACGAGACAGGGGGCTGAAGCTTTCTTT. Translation gives CASSTRQGAEAFF.

The V call is TRBV27, the J call TRBJ1-6; TRBD1 aligns across 7 bases. The CDR3 spans 15 residues. Trimming cost V 5 bases and J 6 bases; bases outside gene matches: 7. CDR1 MNHEY and CDR2 SMNVEV come from the germline V gene (reference sequence). The CDR3 sequence is CASSQWDSLNSPLHF. CDR3 DNA: TGTGCCAGCAGTCAATGGGACAGCCTTAATTCACCCCTCCACTTT.

The V gene is TRBV2, the J gene TRBJ1-1; 7 nucleotides line up with TRBD1. Germline CDR1 and CDR2: SNHLY and FYNNEI. With V trimmed by 8 bases and J by 0 bases, 6 bases remained unmatched. The CDR3 runs to 14 residues. As DNA, the CDR3 is TGTGCCAGCGACGAAGACAGGGTGAACACTGAAGCTTTCTTT. Translation gives CASDEDRVNTEAFF. The variable domain in full, with the rest retrieved from reference TRBV2 and TRBJ1-1, is EPEVTQTPSHQVTQMGQEVILRCVPISNHLYFYWYRQILGQKVEFLVSFYNNEISEKSEIFDDQFSVERPDGSNFTLKIRSTKLEDSAMYFCASDEDRVNTEAFFGQGTRLTVV.

V and J are TRBV4-1 and TRBJ1-1, with D possibly TRBD1 on 5 matching bases. This CDR3 contains 15 residues. Germline CDR1 reads MGHRA; CDR2 reads YSYEKL. The ends were cut back, 4 bases at V and 4 bases at J, with 16 bases in the middle. As DNA, the CDR3 is TGCGCCAGCAGCCTCAAACGGGGGGTAGGCACTGAAGCTTTCTTT. Translated, it gives CASSLKRGVGTEAFF.